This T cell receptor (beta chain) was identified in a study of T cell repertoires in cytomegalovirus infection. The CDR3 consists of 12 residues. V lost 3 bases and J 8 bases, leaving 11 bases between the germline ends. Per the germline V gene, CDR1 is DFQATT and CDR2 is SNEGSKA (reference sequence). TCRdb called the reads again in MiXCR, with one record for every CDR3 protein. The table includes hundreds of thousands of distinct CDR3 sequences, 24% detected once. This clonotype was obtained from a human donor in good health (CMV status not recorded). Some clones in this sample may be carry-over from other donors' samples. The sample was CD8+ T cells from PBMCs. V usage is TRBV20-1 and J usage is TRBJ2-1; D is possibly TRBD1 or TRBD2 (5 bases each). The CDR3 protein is CSARAWGYEQFF. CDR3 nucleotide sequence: TGCAGTGCTAGGGCCTGGGGGTATGAGCAGTTCTTC.